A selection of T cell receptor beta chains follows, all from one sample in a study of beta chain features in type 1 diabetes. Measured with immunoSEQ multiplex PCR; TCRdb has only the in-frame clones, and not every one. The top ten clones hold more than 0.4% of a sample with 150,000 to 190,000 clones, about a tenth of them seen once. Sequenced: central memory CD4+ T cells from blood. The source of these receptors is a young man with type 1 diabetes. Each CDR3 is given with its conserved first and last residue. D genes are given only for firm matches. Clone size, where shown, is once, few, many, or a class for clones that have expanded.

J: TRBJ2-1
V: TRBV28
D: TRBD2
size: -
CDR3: CASSSTPSGGYNEQFF
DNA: TGTGCCAGCAGCTCGACCCCTAGCGGGGGTTACAATGAGCAGTTCTTC

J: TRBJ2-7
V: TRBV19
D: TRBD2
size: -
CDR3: CASSISPSGGAYEQYF
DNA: TGTGCCAGTAGTATTTCCCCTAGCGGAGGAGCCTACGAGCAGTACTTC

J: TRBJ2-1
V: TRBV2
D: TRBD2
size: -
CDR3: CASSGSGTTSYNEQFF
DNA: TGTGCCAGCAGTGGTAGCGGGACTACCTCCTACAATGAGCAGTTCTTC

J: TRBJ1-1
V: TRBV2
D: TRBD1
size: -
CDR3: CASSPLQGGYTEAFF
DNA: TGTGCCAGCAGTCCACTACAGGGGGGCTACACTGAAGCTTTCTTT

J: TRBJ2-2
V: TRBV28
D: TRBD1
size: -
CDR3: CASSLHSGGRHTGELFF
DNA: TGTGCCAGCAGCTTACATTCAGGGGGCCGTCACACCGGGGAGCTGTTTTTT

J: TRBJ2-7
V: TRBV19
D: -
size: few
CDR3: CASKTASTTYEQYF
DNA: TGTGCCAGTAAAACGGCTAGCACCACCTACGAGCAGTACTTC

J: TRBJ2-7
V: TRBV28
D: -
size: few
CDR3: CASSFQRVSSYEQYF
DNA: TGTGCCAGCAGTTTTCAGCGGGTATCTTCCTACGAGCAGTACTTC

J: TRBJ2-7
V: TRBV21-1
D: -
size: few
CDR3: CASSKFVSFSGLAGSGYF
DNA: TGTGCCAGCAGCAAATTTGTCAGCTTCTCGGGACTAGCGGGATCGGGGTACTTC

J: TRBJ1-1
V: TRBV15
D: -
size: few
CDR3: CATSKQGGTEAFF
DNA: TGTGCCACCAGCAAACAGGGCGGCACTGAAGCTTTCTTT

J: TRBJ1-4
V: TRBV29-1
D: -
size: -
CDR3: CSGGRGAEEKLFF
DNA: TGCAGCGGTGGCCGTGGGGCGGAGGAAAAACTGTTTTTT

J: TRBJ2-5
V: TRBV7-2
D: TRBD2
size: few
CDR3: CASSLTTSGSSARETQYF
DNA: TGTGCCAGCAGCTTAACAACTAGCGGGAGTAGTGCGAGAGAGACCCAGTACTTC